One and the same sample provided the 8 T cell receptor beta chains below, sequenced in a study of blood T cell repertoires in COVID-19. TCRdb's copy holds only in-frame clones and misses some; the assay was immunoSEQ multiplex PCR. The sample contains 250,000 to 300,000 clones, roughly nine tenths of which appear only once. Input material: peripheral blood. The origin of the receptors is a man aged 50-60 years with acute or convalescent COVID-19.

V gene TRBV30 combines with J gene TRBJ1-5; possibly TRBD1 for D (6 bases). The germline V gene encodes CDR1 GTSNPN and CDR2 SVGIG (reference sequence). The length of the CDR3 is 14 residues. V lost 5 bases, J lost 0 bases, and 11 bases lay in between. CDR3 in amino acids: CAWGGQYSNQPQHF. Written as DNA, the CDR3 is TGTGCCTGGGGGGGCCAATATAGCAATCAGCCCCAGCATTTT.

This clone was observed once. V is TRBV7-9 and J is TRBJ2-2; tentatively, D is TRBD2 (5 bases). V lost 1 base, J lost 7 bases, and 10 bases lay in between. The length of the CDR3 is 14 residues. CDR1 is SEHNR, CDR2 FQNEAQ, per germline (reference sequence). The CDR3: CASSLVRGIGELFF. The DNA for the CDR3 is TGTGCCAGCAGCTTAGTTCGGGGAATCGGGGAGCTGTTTTTT.

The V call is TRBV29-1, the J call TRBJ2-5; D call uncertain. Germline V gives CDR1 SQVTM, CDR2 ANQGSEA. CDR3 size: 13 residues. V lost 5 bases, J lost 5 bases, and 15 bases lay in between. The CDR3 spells CSVQGWNGETQYF. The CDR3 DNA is TGCAGCGTTCAAGGGTGGAACGGGGAGACCCAGTACTTC.

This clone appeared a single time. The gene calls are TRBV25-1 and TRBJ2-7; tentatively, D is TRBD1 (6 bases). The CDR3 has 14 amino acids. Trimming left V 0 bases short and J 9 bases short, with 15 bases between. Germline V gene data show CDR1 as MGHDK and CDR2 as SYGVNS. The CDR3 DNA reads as TGTGCCAGCAGTGAATACCCCCGGGACACCCCGCAGTACTTC. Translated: CASSEYPRDTPQYF.

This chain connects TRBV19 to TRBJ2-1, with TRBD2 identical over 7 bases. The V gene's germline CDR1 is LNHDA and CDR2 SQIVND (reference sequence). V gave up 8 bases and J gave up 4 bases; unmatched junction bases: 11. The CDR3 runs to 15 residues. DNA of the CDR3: TGTGCCAGTCCCTCAGGGCGGGGGTTATACAATGAGCAGTTCTTC. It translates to CASPSGRGLYNEQFF.

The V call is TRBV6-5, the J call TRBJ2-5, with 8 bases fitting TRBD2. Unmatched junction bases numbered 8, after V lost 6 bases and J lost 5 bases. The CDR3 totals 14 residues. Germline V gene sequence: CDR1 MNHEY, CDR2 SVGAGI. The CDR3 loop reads CASRPTSGEETQYF. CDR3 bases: TGTGCCAGCAGGCCCACTAGCGGTGAGGAGACCCAGTACTTC.

CDR3 in amino acids: CASSLAVTGADTEAFF. CDR3 nucleotides: TGTGCCAGCAGCTTAGCGGTGACAGGGGCGGACACTGAAGCTTTCTTT. The chain combines TRBV7-6 with TRBJ1-1; 8 bases agree with TRBD1. The germline V gene encodes CDR1 SGHVS and CDR2 FNYEAQ. The CDR3 has 16 residues. J gave up 3 bases and V 0 bases, and 6 bases lay outside the gene matches.

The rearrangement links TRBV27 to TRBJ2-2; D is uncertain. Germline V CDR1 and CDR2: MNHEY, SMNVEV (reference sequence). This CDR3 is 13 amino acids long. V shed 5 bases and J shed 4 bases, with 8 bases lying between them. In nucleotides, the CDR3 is TGTGCCAGCAGTCTGCCGGGCACCGGGGAGCTGTTTTTT. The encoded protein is CASSLPGTGELFF.